This is a list of T cell receptor beta chains from one sample in a study of T cells in Graves' hyperthyroidism and ophthalmopathy. TCRdb independently ran MiXCR on the multiplex PCR reads; one entry per CDR3 protein. This table has approximately 520,000 distinct CDR3 sequences, less than 25% appearing once. Sequenced sample: blood. Receptors were obtained from a woman in her twenties or thirties with Graves' ophthalmopathy. Both conserved end residues are part of each CDR3. D genes are given only for firm matches. Not all rows give a size; the values are once, few, many and, for expanded clones, a class.

>TRBV29-1|.|many|12|TRBJ1-1
CSVEELNTEAFF
TGCAGCGTTGAGGAACTGAACACTGAAGCTTTCTTT
>TRBV27|TRBD1|.|17|TRBJ2-7
CASSLSISGTGDYEQYF
TGTGCCAGCAGTTTATCCATCTCAGGGACAGGGGACTACGAGCAGTACTTC
>TRBV18|.|.|13|TRBJ2-5
CASSPNTEETQYF
TGTGCCAGCTCACCAAACACAGAAGAGACCCAGTACTTC
>TRBV7-3|TRBD1|.|15|TRBJ2-7
CASSGYTGASYEQYF
TGTGCCAGCAGCGGATATACAGGGGCCTCCTACGAGCAGTACTTC
>TRBV6-5|.|many|14|TRBJ1-1
CASSSPGSNTEAFF
TGTGCCAGCAGTTCCCCCGGGTCGAACACTGAAGCTTTCTTT
>TRBV6-2/TRBV6-3|.|many|16|TRBJ1-1
CASNYLVGGRRTEAFF
TGTGCCAGCAATTACTTGGTGGGGGGAAGGAGGACTGAAGCTTTCTTT
>TRBV6-2/TRBV6-3|TRBD2|many|15|TRBJ2-7
CASSPLAGKTYEQYF
TGTGCCAGCAGTCCCCTAGCGGGGAAAACCTACGAGCAGTACTTC
>TRBV6-4|TRBD1|many|16|TRBJ2-2
CASSDGTGTDTGELFF
TGTGCCAGCAGTGACGGAACGGGGACAGACACCGGGGAGCTGTTTTTT
>TRBV6-1|.|many|14|TRBJ1-1
CASSKGRVNTEAFF
TGTGCCAGCAGTAAGGGGCGGGTAAACACTGAAGCTTTCTTT
>TRBV28|.|once|12|TRBJ1-1
CASRGAGAEACF
TGTGCCAGCAGGGGGGCGGGTGCTGAAGCTTGCTTT
>TRBV4-1|.|.|12|TRBJ1-1
CASSQRTTEAFF
TGCGCCAGCAGCCAGAGGACCACTGAAGCTTTCTTT
>TRBV6-2/TRBV6-3|.|many|13|TRBJ1-5
CASRLDSHQPQHF
TGTGCCAGCAGATTAGACAGTCATCAGCCCCAGCATTTT
>TRBV5-6|TRBD1|many|13|TRBJ1-1
CASSLGTATEAFF
TGTGCCAGCAGCCTCGGGACAGCTACAGAAGCTTTCTTT
>TRBV18|.|.|13|TRBJ1-3
CASSPDTGNTIYF
TGTGCCAGCTCACCAGATACCGGAAACACCATATATTTT
>TRBV30|.|many|13|TRBJ2-7
CAWSVRGGGEQYF
TGTGCCTGGAGTGTAAGAGGGGGTGGCGAGCAGTACTTC
>TRBV7-9|.|many|15|TRBJ2-7
CASSFGGSGEYEQYF
TGTGCCAGCAGCTTCGGGGGCTCCGGGGAGTACGAGCAGTACTTC
>TRBV7-2|.|.|13|TRBJ2-4
CASAWGPENIQYF
TGTGCCAGCGCCTGGGGCCCAGAAAACATTCAGTACTTC
>TRBV6-1|.|few|14|TRBJ1-1
CASTGQLPHTEAFF
TGTGCCAGCACCGGACAACTACCACACACTGAAGCTTTCTTT